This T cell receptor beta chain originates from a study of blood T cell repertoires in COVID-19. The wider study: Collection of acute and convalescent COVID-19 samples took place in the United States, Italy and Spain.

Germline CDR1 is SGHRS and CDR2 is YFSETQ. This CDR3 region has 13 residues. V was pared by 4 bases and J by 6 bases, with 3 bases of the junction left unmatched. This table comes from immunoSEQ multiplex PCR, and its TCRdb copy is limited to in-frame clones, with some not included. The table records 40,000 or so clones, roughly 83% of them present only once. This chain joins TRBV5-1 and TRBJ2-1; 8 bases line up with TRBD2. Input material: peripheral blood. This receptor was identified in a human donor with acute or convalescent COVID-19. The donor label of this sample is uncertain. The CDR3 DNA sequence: TGCGCCAGCAGCACGGGAGGGGTCAATGAGCAGTTCTTC. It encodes CASSTGGVNEQFF.